This T cell receptor beta chain was obtained from a study of CD8 T cells in Susac syndrome. Sequencing of TCR beta drew on CD8+ and CD4+ T cells from blood. The multiple sclerosis control group consisted of treatment-naive patients whose relapsing-remitting disease, which was either stable or active, fulfilled revised McDonald criteria. Negative isolation was applied to CD8+ and CD4+ T cells, and FACS enrichment was applied to TEMRA cells. Reverse transcription of about 0.5 to 1 ug RNA used random hexamers. The TCR beta CDR3 was amplified by immunoSEQ multiplex PCR across 54 Vbeta, 13 Jbeta. Via MiXCR, TCRdb re-called the immunoSEQ multiplex PCR reads, giving one row per CDR3 protein. The sample contains around 150,000 distinct CDR3 sequences, about 95% of which appear only once. The J segment lost 4 bases and the V segment lost 6 bases, leaving 2 bases of the junction unmatched. CDR3 length: 12 residues.

Sequencing was carried out using CD4+ T cells from PBMCs. This TCR derives from a human donor with multiple sclerosis. The V call is TRBV12-3 or TRBV12-4, the J call TRBJ1-2; 7 nucleotides match TRBD1. Here the CDR3 reads CASRRDSYGYTF. The CDR3 coding sequence is TGTGCCAGCAGACGGGACAGCTATGGCTACACCTTC.